This T cell receptor beta chain was captured by sequencing in a study of T-cell memory formation after mild COVID-19. Study in general: The study found TCR clusters largely donor specific.

Employing constant-segment primers, 5'RACE generated TCR alpha and TCR beta cDNA libraries bearing sample barcodes and UMIs. TCRdb reprocessed the 5' RACE reads with MiXCR, giving one entry per CDR3 protein. The sample lists 400,000 to 450,000 distinct CDR3 sequences, 15% to 20% occurring once. This CDR3 has 13 residues. Germline values: CDR1 LGHNA, CDR2 YSLEER. The germline V and J ends were trimmed by 1 base and 5 bases, with 8 bases remaining between them. Ten or more counts support this clonotype. The receptor was derived from a man between 18 and 35 years old who had mild COVID-19 (a few samples of this study predate the infection). Cell type and time point are not known. The sequencing input was PBMCs or a T cell subset sorted from them (not recorded which). The chain joins TRBV4-3 to TRBJ2-5; D is undetermined. The CDR3 sequence: CASSQGTGETQYF. The DNA of the CDR3 is TGCGCCAGCAGCCAAGGTACTGGGGAGACCCAGTACTTC.